The present TCR beta chain was sequenced within a study of T-cell reconstitution after alpha-beta-depleted transplantation in children. General observations from the study: Elevated TCRbeta diversity at day 60 was traced, in some patients, to surviving recipient T cells and thymic progenitors.

The TCRbeta library incorporated unique molecular identifiers. TCRdb independently ran MiXCR on the PCR reads; one entry per CDR3 protein. The profile shows over 400,000 distinct CDR3 sequences, approximately 41% of them singletons. The CDR3 has 15 residues. Trimming cost V 4 bases and J 6 bases; bases outside gene matches: 9. The germline CDR1 and CDR2 sequences are SGHKS and YYEKEE (reference sequence). Concerning this clonotype itself: What it binds is not known.

The V gene is TRBV5-5, the J gene TRBJ2-1; 8 nucleotides align to TRBD2. The material was PBMCs, obtained before TCRalphabeta/CD19-depleted stem cell transplant. This receptor was taken from a girl aged 2 to 10 with aplastic anemia, due to receive a stem cell transplant. The CDR3 loop is CASSPISGDPNEQFF. CDR3 nucleotide sequence: TGTGCCAGCAGCCCCATTAGCGGGGATCCCAATGAGCAGTTCTTC. Drawing the rest from reference TRBV5-5 and TRBJ2-1, the complete variable domain is DAGVTQSPTHLIKTRGQQVTLRCSPISGHKSVSWYQQVLGQGPQFIFQYYEKEERGRGNFPDRFSARQFPNYSSELNVNALLLGDSALYLCASSPISGDPNEQFFGPGTRLTVL.